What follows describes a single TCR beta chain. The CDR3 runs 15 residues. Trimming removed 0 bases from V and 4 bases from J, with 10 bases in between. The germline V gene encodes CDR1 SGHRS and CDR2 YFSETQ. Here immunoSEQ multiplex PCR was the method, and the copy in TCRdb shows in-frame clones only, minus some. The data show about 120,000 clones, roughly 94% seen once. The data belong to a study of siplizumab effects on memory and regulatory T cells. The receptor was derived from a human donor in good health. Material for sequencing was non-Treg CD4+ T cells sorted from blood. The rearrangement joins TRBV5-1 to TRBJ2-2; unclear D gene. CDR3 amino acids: CASSLGAVPTGELFF. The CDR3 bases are TGCGCCAGCAGCTTGGGGGCGGTCCCCACCGGGGAGCTGTTTTTT. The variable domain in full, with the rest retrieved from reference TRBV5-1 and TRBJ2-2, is KAGVTQTPRYLIKTRGQQVTLSCSPISGHRSVSWYQQTPGQGLQFLFEYFSETQRNKGNFPGRFSGRQFSNSRSEMNVSTLELGDSALYLCASSLGAVPTGELFFGEGSRLTVL.